Presented here are 19 T cell receptor beta chains from one specimen sequenced in a study of blood T cell repertoires in COVID-19. Repertoires were generated with immunoSEQ multiplex PCR, while TCRdb's copy carries only in-frame clones and drops some. The sample records under 200,000 clones, about 80% being singletons. Sequencing used PBMCs or T cells enriched from blood (not recorded which). These receptors were obtained from a woman aged 55-75 years who had recovered from COVID-19.

The chain is built from TRBV12-3 or TRBV12-4 and TRBJ1-1, with 7 positions matching TRBD1. The V and J ends lost 5 bases and 8 bases, in that order; junction bases with no gene match: 5. This CDR3 spans 12 amino acids. The CDR3 reads CASSDRVAEAFF. Here the CDR3 DNA reads TGTGCCAGCAGTGACAGGGTAGCCGAAGCTTTCTTT.

As for this clone: One end of the junction fails to match germline, which may point to a read error. CDR3 coding DNA: TGTGCCAGCAGCTTCGGGACAGCGGAGAGTAATTCACCCCCCCACTTT. Encoded protein: CASSFGTAESNSPPHF. The J gene is TRBJ1-6, the V gene TRBV11-2; 7 bases agree with TRBD1. CDR3 length: 16 amino acids. Germline V gene sequence: CDR1 SGHAT, CDR2 FQNNGV.

The chain couples TRBV7-8 to TRBJ2-3; tentatively, D is TRBD2 (6 bases). The CDR3 covers 15 residues. The germline V gene encodes CDR1 SGHVS and CDR2 FQNEAQ. The V and J ends lost 4 bases and 3 bases respectively, with 14 bases between them. The DNA of the CDR3 is TGTGCCAGCAGCTCCACTAGCTTTGGTACAGATACGCAGTATTTT. It codes for CASSSTSFGTDTQYF.

The chain employs TRBV30 and TRBJ2-2, with D possibly TRBD2 on 5 matching bases. The CDR3 is 14 residues long. The germline V and J ends were trimmed by 1 base and 2 bases, with 8 bases remaining between them. CDR1 is GTSNPN, CDR2 SVGIG, per germline (reference sequence). DNA for the CDR3: TGTGCCTGGAGTGCCGGACTTAACACCGGGGAGCTGTTTTTT. Translating gives CAWSAGLNTGELFF.

This chain uses TRBV14 with TRBJ2-2; 7 bases map to TRBD1. This CDR3 region has 15 residues. The V gene's germline CDR1 is SGHDN and CDR2 FVKESK. V was pared by 4 bases and J by 0 bases, with 2 bases of the junction left unmatched. CDR3 in amino acids: CASSPQGANTGELFF. The CDR3 DNA is TGTGCCAGCAGCCCCCAGGGGGCGAACACCGGGGAGCTGTTTTTT.

This clone was seen only once. V and J are TRBV6-6 and TRBJ1-5; perhaps TRBD1 as D (6 bases). V lost 4 bases and J lost 4, with 17 bases in between. Germline CDR1 MNHNY, CDR2 SVGAGI (reference sequence). This CDR3 comprises 16 residues. The CDR3 is CASSWPPTGKNQPQHF. The CDR3 bases are TGTGCCAGCAGTTGGCCTCCGACAGGAAAGAATCAGCCCCAGCATTTT.

J is TRBJ2-5 and V is TRBV27; 9 positions agree with TRBD1. Germline lookup yields CDR1 MNHEY and CDR2 SMNVEV (reference sequence). The CDR3 spans 18 residues. With V trimmed by 7 bases and J by 5 bases, 20 bases remained unmatched. In nucleotides, the CDR3 is TGTGCCAGCACTCCCGGGACAGGGAGTTTGATAGGACGGGAGACCCAGTACTTC. Its protein product is CASTPGTGSLIGRETQYF.

The chain carries TRBV11-2 and TRBJ2-5; TRBD2 is a possible D gene (5 bases). Trimming removed 5 bases at V and 3 bases at J, with 13 bases between. CDR1 SGHAT and CDR2 FQNNGV come from the germline V gene. The CDR3 has 14 amino acids. CDR3 coding DNA: TGTGCCAGCAGCCCCTGGCTAGCAGAAGAGACCCAGTACTTC. This translates into CASSPWLAEETQYF. The entire variable domain, with the rest obtained from reference TRBV11-2 and TRBJ2-5, is as follows: EAGVAQSPRYKIIEKRQSVAFWCNPISGHATLYWYQQILGQGPKLLIQFQNNGVVDDSQLPKDRFSAERLKGVDSTLKIQPAKLEDSAVYLCASSPWLAEETQYFGPGTRLLVL.

CDR3 amino acids: CASTEGQVTMNTEAFF. The DNA for the CDR3 is TGCGCCAGCACCGAGGGACAGGTGACTATGAACACTGAAGCTTTCTTT. The chain combines TRBV5-1 with TRBJ1-1, with 8 bases aligning to TRBD1. From germline, CDR1 is SGHRS and CDR2 YFSETQ. The ends lost 6 bases at V and 0 bases at J; junction bases unmatched: 10. This CDR3 spans 16 amino acids. Looking up the rest from reference TRBV5-1 and TRBJ1-1 gives the full variable domain: KAGVTQTPRYLIKTRGQQVTLSCSPISGHRSVSWYQQTPGQGLQFLFEYFSETQRNKGNFPGRFSGRQFSNSRSEMNVSTLELGDSALYLCASTEGQVTMNTEAFFGQGTRLTVV.

The table lists this clone with a count of one. The chain is built from TRBV9 and TRBJ2-1; 11 bases fit TRBD2. Trimming took 4 bases from V and 4 from J; bases not matched to a gene: 10. The V gene's germline CDR1 is SGDLS and CDR2 YYNGEE. This CDR3 has 17 residues. Here the CDR3 DNA reads TGTGCCAGCAGCCTGCCGACTAGCGGGATGACTTACAATGAGCAGTTCTTC. Translating it yields CASSLPTSGMTYNEQFF. Supplemented by reference TRBV9 and TRBJ2-1, the full variable domain reads DSGVTQTPKHLITATGQRVTLRCSPRSGDLSVYWYQQSLDQGLQFLIQYYNGEERAKGNILERFSAQQFPDLHSELNLSSLELGDSALYFCASSLPTSGMTYNEQFFGPGTRLTVL.

V gene TRBV20-1 combines with J gene TRBJ2-7; D possibly corresponds to TRBD2 (5 bases). Germline loops: CDR1 DFQATT, CDR2 SNEGSKA (reference sequence). This CDR3 spans 11 amino acids. V lost 7 bases to trimming and J lost 2 bases, with 9 bases between them. The CDR3 DNA reads as TGCAGTGGGCGGCGGGCCTACGAGCAGTACTTC. Translated: CSGRRAYEQYF.

The chain links TRBV11-2 to TRBJ2-7; D is perhaps TRBD2 (5 bases). With 5 bases removed from V and 1 base from J, the gap between germline ends came to 9 bases. Per the germline V gene, CDR1 is SGHAT and CDR2 is FQNNGV. The CDR3 runs to 13 residues. The CDR3 reads CASSPGLSYEQYF. The CDR3, as DNA: TGTGCCAGCAGCCCAGGACTGTCCTACGAGCAGTACTTC.

The V and J genes are TRBV12-3 or TRBV12-4 and TRBJ1-1, with D uncertain. CDR3 size: 13 residues. Trimming stripped 3 bases from V and 5 bases from J, with 10 bases between. CDR3 sequence: CASSFRQRTEAFF. CDR3 sequence (DNA): TGTGCCAGCAGTTTCCGGCAGAGGACTGAAGCTTTCTTT.

The rearrangement links TRBV19 to TRBJ2-5; TRBD1 agrees at 9 bases. CDR3 length: 16 residues. CDR1 is LNHDA, CDR2 SQIVND, per germline (reference sequence). After removal of 4 bases from V and 5 bases from J, the junction contained 11 bases not matched to a gene. CDR3 loop: CASSKVRTGAGETQYF. The CDR3 DNA follows: TGTGCCAGTAGTAAAGTTAGGACAGGGGCTGGGGAGACCCAGTACTTC.

This clone was observed a single time. J is TRBJ2-3 and V is TRBV9, with D perhaps TRBD1 (6 bases). V was shortened by 0 bases and J by 1 base, with 6 bases between the two germline ends. Germline values: CDR1 SGDLS, CDR2 YYNGEE. The CDR3 has 14 residues. The CDR3 region has the DNA TGTGCCAGCAGCGTAGGGACAGGCACAGATACGCAGTATTTT. This gives the protein CASSVGTGTDTQYF.

The chain couples TRBV24-1 to TRBJ1-4; tentatively, D is TRBD1 (5 bases). The CDR3 is 14 amino acids. The V gene's germline CDR1 is KGHDR and CDR2 SFDVKD. V was cut by 2 bases and J by 6 bases, with 9 bases left in between. The CDR3 DNA sequence: TGTGCCACCAGTGATTCCAGGGTCGATGAAAAACTGTTTTTT. This codes for CATSDSRVDEKLFF.

The CDR3 DNA follows: TGTGCCAGCAGCGCCGGGACAGGGGCCCCATATGGCTACACCTTC. Protein sequence: CASSAGTGAPYGYTF. The chain joins TRBV5-4 to TRBJ1-2, with 10 bases identical to TRBD1. Losses at the gene ends were 4 bases for V and 5 bases for J; bases not matched to a gene: 8. The length of the CDR3 is 15 residues. In germline, CDR1 is SGHNT, CDR2 YYREEE (reference sequence).

This chain uses TRBV2 with TRBJ1-5; 7 bases align to TRBD1. The CDR3 contains 14 residues. Trimming took 4 bases from V and 6 from J; bases not matched to a gene: 6. Germline CDR1 is SNHLY and CDR2 is FYNNEI. The CDR3 nucleotides are TGTGCCAGCAGTGCTGGCAGGGGGTTTCAGCCCCAGCATTTT. This sequence encodes CASSAGRGFQPQHF.

The rearrangement uses TRBV7-9 and TRBJ1-1; D perhaps matches TRBD1 (6 bases). There are 16 residues in the CDR3. Germline lookup yields CDR1 SEHNR and CDR2 FQNEAQ (reference sequence). V was clipped by 5 bases and J by 0 bases, with 16 bases between them. Here the CDR3 reads CASSPYGQMMNTEAFF. The CDR3, as DNA: TGTGCCAGCAGCCCATACGGACAGATGATGAACACTGAAGCTTTCTTT.